These 23 T cell receptor beta chains came from one sample sequenced in a study of blood T cell repertoires in COVID-19 (dated by TCRdb to 2019 to 2021). The library was produced with the immunoSEQ multiplex PCR assay. Imported from immuneACCESS, the table was reduced by TCRdb to in-frame sequences with V and J called. These copies leave out some clones; in studies compared against another copy, an unresolved V gene accounts for under half, and the cause of the remainder is not known. For this sample there are roughly 260,000 clones; about 85% appear just once. The ten largest clonotypes hold 2.2% of the sample. Specimen: peripheral blood. All receptors derive from a woman aged 50 to 60 who had recovered from COVID-19.

The chain uses TRBV11-3 and TRBJ2-5, with TRBD1 matching over 11 bases. The trim removed 5 bases at V and 1 base at J, leaving 6 bases unmatched. The V gene's germline CDR1 is SGHNT and CDR2 YENEEA. This CDR3 contains 16 residues. This chain's CDR3 is CASSIGQGAGQETQYF. CDR3 DNA sequence: TGTGCCAGCAGCATAGGACAGGGGGCCGGCCAAGAGACCCAGTACTTC.

The V and J genes are TRBV5-1 and TRBJ1-1; the D gene is possibly TRBD1 (5 bases). This CDR3 comprises 13 residues. The V and J ends lost 4 bases and 4 bases respectively, with 11 bases between them. Per germline, CDR1 SGHRS and CDR2 YFSETQ. This chain's CDR3 is CASSPPQGTEAFF. The CDR3 DNA reads TGCGCCAGCAGCCCCCCCCAGGGCACTGAAGCTTTCTTT.

The chain recombines TRBV19 with TRBJ2-6; possible D gene TRBD2, 6 bases. CDR3 length equals 17 residues. The germline V gene encodes CDR1 LNHDA and CDR2 SQIVND (reference sequence). Trimming took 5 bases from V and 0 from J, leaving 14 bases between them. The DNA for the CDR3 is TGTGCCAGTAGTCCAGGGACCGGGAGCTCTGGGGCCAACGTCCTGACTTTC. This translates into CASSPGTGSSGANVLTF.

The chain joins TRBV18 to TRBJ2-7, with unresolved D. CDR3 length: 16 amino acids. Between the trimmed V and J ends, which lost 4 bases and 0 bases, there was a span of 16 bases. Germline V CDR1 and CDR2: KGHSH, LQKENI. CDR3 bases: TGTGCCAGCTCACGTGCACTCTCATCCTCCTCCTACGAGCAGTACTTC. It is translated as CASSRALSSSSYEQYF.

The chain carries TRBV7-2 and TRBJ1-1; tentative D call: TRBD1 (5 bases). Trimming cost V 3 bases and J 0 bases, with 11 bases left between them. The CDR3 is 15 amino acids. Germline loops: CDR1 SGHTA, CDR2 FQGNSA. The CDR3 DNA follows: TGTGCCAGCAGCTTCCTGGGGCCCTTGAACACTGAAGCTTTCTTT. This encodes CASSFLGPLNTEAFF.

The chain employs TRBV6-2 or TRBV6-3 and TRBJ1-4, with D unclear. V gave up 6 bases and J gave up 6 bases, with 8 bases separating them. Germline CDR1 reads MNHEY; CDR2 reads SVGEGT. This CDR3 spans 12 amino acids. The CDR3 nucleotides are TGTGCCAGCAGCAAGAGAGATGAAAAACTGTTTTTT. The encoded protein is CASSKRDEKLFF.

The chain carries TRBV19 and TRBJ2-1; the match to TRBD2 covers 9 bases. Losses at the gene ends were 6 bases for V and 2 bases for J; bases not matched to a gene: 11. CDR3 length: 17 amino acids. Germline V CDR1 and CDR2: LNHDA, SQIVND (reference sequence). CDR3 nucleotides: TGTGCCAGTAGACCAGCGGGAGGCTTAGAAACCTACAATGAGCAGTTCTTC. This encodes CASRPAGGLETYNEQFF.

This chain links TRBV5-1 with TRBJ1-4; TRBD1 is a possible D gene (5 bases). Trimming cost V 0 bases and J 8 bases, with 14 bases left between them. CDR3 size: 15 residues. CDR1 is SGHRS, CDR2 YFSETQ, per germline. In DNA, the CDR3 is TGCGCCAGCAGCTTGGTCGGGGGAGGTGGAGAAAAACTGTTTTTT. Its translation: CASSLVGGGGEKLFF. Supplemented by reference TRBV5-1 and TRBJ1-4, the full variable domain reads KAGVTQTPRYLIKTRGQQVTLSCSPISGHRSVSWYQQTPGQGLQFLFEYFSETQRNKGNFPGRFSGRQFSNSRSEMNVSTLELGDSALYLCASSLVGGGGEKLFFGSGTQLSVL.

This chain joins TRBV7-2 and TRBJ1-2; TRBD1 agrees at 7 bases. The trim removed 2 bases at V and 12 bases at J, leaving 9 bases unmatched. CDR1 SGHTA and CDR2 FQGNSA come from the germline V gene. The CDR3 runs 13 residues. The CDR3 DNA is TGTGCCAGCAGCTTATGGTGGGACAGTCAGGACACCTTC. Translating it yields CASSLWWDSQDTF.

This clone has only one observation. V is TRBV18 and J is TRBJ2-2; a weak D match, TRBD1 (6 bases). This CDR3 comprises 19 residues. Per germline, CDR1 KGHSH and CDR2 LQKENI. V was cut by 2 bases and J by 7 bases, with 26 bases left in between. The CDR3 DNA reads as TGTGCCAGCTCACCAAGGTCTTCGGGGCAGGGGTACTACAACGGGGAGCTGTTTTTT. As protein: CASSPRSSGQGYYNGELFF. The full variable domain, in which reference TRBV18 and TRBJ2-2 provide the parts outside the CDR3, is NAGVMQNPRHLVRRRGQEARLRCSPMKGHSHVYWYRQLPEEGLKFMVYLQKENIIDESGMPKERFSAEFPKEGPSILRIQQVVRGDSAAYFCASSPRSSGQGYYNGELFFGEGSRLTVL.

The chain recombines TRBV5-4 with TRBJ1-1, with D unresolved. CDR3 length: 12 residues. Per the germline V gene, CDR1 is SGHNT and CDR2 is YYREEE (reference sequence). The ends were cut back, 5 bases at V and 6 bases at J, with 11 bases in the middle. The CDR3 spells CASSYARAEAFF. As DNA, the CDR3 is TGTGCCAGCAGTTACGCGAGGGCTGAAGCTTTCTTT.

This clone was observed once. The gene calls are TRBV15 and TRBJ2-1; the D is unclear. The length of the CDR3 is 13 residues. Deletions cut 8 bases from V and 0 bases from J, with 8 bases between. Germline CDR1 LNHNV, CDR2 YYDKDF (reference sequence). In DNA form, the CDR3 reads TGTGCCACCCGGGTGCTCTCCTACAATGAGCAGTTCTTC. Protein: CATRVLSYNEQFF.

The chain uses TRBV27 and TRBJ1-2, with D tentatively TRBD1 (6 bases). The germline V gene encodes CDR1 MNHEY and CDR2 SMNVEV (reference sequence). With 2 bases removed from V and 3 bases from J, the gap between germline ends came to 16 bases. This CDR3 spans 16 amino acids. The CDR3: CASSLMSGADYYGYTF. DNA for the CDR3: TGTGCCAGCAGTTTAATGTCAGGGGCGGACTACTATGGCTACACCTTC.

The chain couples TRBV28 to TRBJ2-5; 9 positions match TRBD1. The ends lost 5 bases at V and 5 bases at J; junction bases unmatched: 6. The length of the CDR3 is 14 residues. CDR1 and CDR2 from the germline V gene are MDHEN and SYDVKM. The CDR3 DNA is TGTGCCAGCAGTGGGGACAGGGTTAGTGAGACCCAGTACTTC. It codes for CASSGDRVSETQYF.

J is TRBJ1-2 and V is TRBV6-5; 7 bases map to TRBD1. J was trimmed by 3 bases and V by 5 bases; bases with no gene match: 6. The germline CDR1 and CDR2 sequences are MNHEY and SVGAGI. The CDR3 runs to 14 residues. CDR3 sequence reads: CASSPGDRDYGYTF. CDR3 in DNA: TGTGCCAGCAGTCCTGGGGACAGAGACTATGGCTACACCTTC.

The chain recombines TRBV30 with TRBJ2-1; tentative D call: TRBD2 (5 bases). Germline CDR1 reads GTSNPN; CDR2 reads SVGIG (reference sequence). Trimming took off 0 bases at V and 1 base at J, with 10 bases between the two ends. CDR3 length: 15 residues. The CDR3 bases are TGTGCCTGGAGTGTCACGAAGCGGTCCTACAATGAGCAGTTCTTC. This codes for CAWSVTKRSYNEQFF.

This clone has a handful of counts. This rearrangement joins TRBV30 to TRBJ2-5; D possibly corresponds to TRBD1 (6 bases). The CDR3 extends over 13 amino acids. Trimming left V 5 bases short and J 4 bases short, with 14 bases between. Looked up from germline, CDR1 is GTSNPN and CDR2 is SVGIG (reference sequence). CDR3 residues: CAWGTSQGETQYF. CDR3 bases: TGTGCCTGGGGGACATCCCAAGGAGAGACCCAGTACTTC.

The chain carries TRBV6-6 and TRBJ1-1, with 8 bases fitting TRBD1. With V trimmed by 6 bases and J by 0 bases, 3 bases remained unmatched. The germline gives CDR1 MNHNY, CDR2 SVGAGI (reference sequence). This CDR3 is built from 14 residues. The CDR3 loop is CASRGGQVNTEAFF. The CDR3 nucleotides are TGTGCCAGCAGGGGGGGACAGGTGAACACTGAAGCTTTCTTT.

The chain links TRBV5-4 to TRBJ2-7, with 9 bases matching TRBD1. Unmatched junction bases numbered 9, after V lost 4 bases and J lost 4 bases. CDR3 length: 15 residues. Germline CDR1 and CDR2: SGHNT and YYREEE (reference sequence). The CDR3 DNA sequence: TGTGCCAGCAGCCCGGGGACAGGGATAGAATACGAGCAGTACTTC. It codes for CASSPGTGIEYEQYF.

The chain has TRBV6-5 and TRBJ2-7; TRBD1 aligns across 9 bases. This CDR3 is 15 amino acids long. The germline gives CDR1 MNHEY, CDR2 SVGAGI. V was clipped by 7 bases and J by 4 bases; unmatched bases: 11. CDR3 nucleotide sequence: TGTGCCAGCAAAGAAGGACAGGGGATTGAGTACGAGCAGTACTTC. It is translated as CASKEGQGIEYEQYF.

V and J are TRBV12-5 and TRBJ2-3; the D gene is possibly TRBD1 (6 bases). V was trimmed by 1 base and J by 1 base, leaving 12 bases between them. CDR3 length: 16 amino acids. CDR1 and CDR2 (germline): LGHNT, FRNRAP. CDR3 sequence reads: CASGLDRAFGTDTQYF. The DNA for the CDR3 is TGTGCTAGTGGTTTGGACAGGGCCTTTGGCACAGATACGCAGTATTTT.

The rearrangement links TRBV18 to TRBJ1-2; D is unclear. Germline assignment: CDR1 KGHSH and CDR2 LQKENI. This CDR3 is built from 15 residues. Trimming removed 3 bases from V and 8 bases from J, with 19 bases in between. The CDR3 nucleotides read TGTGCCAGCTCACCTGTCCGCACAGCCCGGTGGGGCTACACCTTC. Translation gives CASSPVRTARWGYTF.

The V and J genes are TRBV23-1 and TRBJ1-5, with D possibly being TRBD1 (6 bases). TRBV23-1 is an ORF, with its function uncertain. The CDR3 sequence is 18 residues long. Trimming took 1 base from V and 4 from J, leaving 20 bases between them. The CDR3, as DNA: TGCGCCAGCAGTCAATTCGCATTTAGGACAGTTAAAAATCAGCCCCAGCATTTT. Translating gives CASSQFAFRTVKNQPQHF.